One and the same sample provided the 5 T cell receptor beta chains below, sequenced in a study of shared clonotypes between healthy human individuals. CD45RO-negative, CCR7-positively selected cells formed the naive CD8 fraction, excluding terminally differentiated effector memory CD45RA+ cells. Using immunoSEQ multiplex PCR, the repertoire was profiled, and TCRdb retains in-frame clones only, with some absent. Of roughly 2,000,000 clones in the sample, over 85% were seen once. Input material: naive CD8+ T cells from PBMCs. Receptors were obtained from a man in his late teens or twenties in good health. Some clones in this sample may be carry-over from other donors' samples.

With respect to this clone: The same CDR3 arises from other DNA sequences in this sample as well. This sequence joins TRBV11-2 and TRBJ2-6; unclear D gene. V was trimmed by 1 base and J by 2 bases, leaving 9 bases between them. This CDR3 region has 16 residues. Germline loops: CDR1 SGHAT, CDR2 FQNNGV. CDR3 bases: TGTGCCAGCAGCTTAGGGCCGGGTACTGGGGCCAACGTCCTGACTTTC. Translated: CASSLGPGTGANVLTF.

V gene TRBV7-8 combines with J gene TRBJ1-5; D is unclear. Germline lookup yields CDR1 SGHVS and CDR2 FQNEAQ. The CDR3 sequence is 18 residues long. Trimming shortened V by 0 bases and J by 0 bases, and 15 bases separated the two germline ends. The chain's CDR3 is CASSLAFAGAYSNQPQHF. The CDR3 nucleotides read TGTGCCAGCAGCTTAGCTTTCGCGGGAGCGTATAGCAATCAGCCCCAGCATTTT.

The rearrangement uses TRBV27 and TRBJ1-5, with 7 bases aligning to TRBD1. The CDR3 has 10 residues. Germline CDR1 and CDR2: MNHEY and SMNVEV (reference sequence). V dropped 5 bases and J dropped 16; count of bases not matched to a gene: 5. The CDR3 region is CASSRQGVHF. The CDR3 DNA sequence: TGTGCCAGCAGTCGTCAGGGGGTTCATTTT.

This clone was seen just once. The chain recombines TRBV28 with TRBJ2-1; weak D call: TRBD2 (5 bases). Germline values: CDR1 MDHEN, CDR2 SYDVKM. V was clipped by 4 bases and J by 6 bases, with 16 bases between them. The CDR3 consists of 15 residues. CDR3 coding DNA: TGTGCCAGCAGTTCCAGAGGAGGTCGAGGCAATGAGCAGTTCTTC. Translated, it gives CASSSRGGRGNEQFF.

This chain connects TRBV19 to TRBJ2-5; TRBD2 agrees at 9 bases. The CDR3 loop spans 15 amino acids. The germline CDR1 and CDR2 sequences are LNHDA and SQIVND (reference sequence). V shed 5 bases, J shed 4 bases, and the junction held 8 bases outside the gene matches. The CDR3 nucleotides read TGTGCCAGTAGTCGGGGGCGGGAGGGCCCAGAGACCCAGTACTTC. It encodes CASSRGREGPETQYF.